Listed here are 30 T cell receptor beta chains from one sample, sequenced in a study of regulatory T cells in long-lasting Graves disease. The sample's time point: newly diagnosed GD, antithyroid drugs for less than 3 months. Preparation of the TCR library used RNA extracted from PBMCs. Assembly of TCR beta libraries relied on iRepertoire HTBI primers together with Arm-PCR of CDR3 regions. From the multiplex PCR reads, TCRdb called clonotypes with MiXCR, one entry per CDR3 protein. This sample carries 560,000 or so distinct CDR3 sequences, about 16% of them seen once, and the ten largest clones take around 12%. The same specimen was also included in a second study, on T cells in Graves' hyperthyroidism and ophthalmopathy.

The sequencing used peripheral blood mononuclear cells (PBMCs), collected at new diagnosis, from a patient treated with antithyroid drugs. The receptors come from a man aged 18 to 30 with Graves disease.

This clonotype was counted at least ten times. The chain couples TRBV20-1 to TRBJ2-1; weak D call: TRBD2 (6 bases). Germline V gene sequence: CDR1 DFQATT, CDR2 SNEGSKA (reference sequence). V was shortened by 6 bases and J by 8 bases, with 23 bases between the two germline ends. The CDR3 runs to 15 residues. The DNA of the CDR3 is TGCAGTGCGCAGTGGTGGCTAGCCCCGGGGGATGAGCAGTTCTTC. Residues: CSAQWWLAPGDEQFF.

This clonotype was seen more than once but under ten times. The chain joins TRBV5-1 to TRBJ1-1, with D maybe TRBD1 (5 bases). V was clipped by 7 bases and J by 0 bases, with 16 bases between them. This CDR3 is built from 15 residues. Looked up from germline, CDR1 is SGHRS and CDR2 is YFSETQ. CDR3 region: CASGRDPAMNTEAFF. The CDR3 bases are TGCGCCAGCGGGAGGGACCCAGCTATGAACACTGAAGCTTTCTTT.

This clonotype was observed once. The gene calls are TRBV27 and TRBJ2-7; possibly TRBD1 or TRBD2 for D (5 bases each). The last part of the DNA fits TRBJ2-5 better; the J call may be wrong. CDR3 length: 14 amino acids. Germline values: CDR1 MNHEY, CDR2 SMNVEV (reference sequence). The CDR3 loop is CASSPRATQGTQYF. DNA for the CDR3: TGTGCCAGCTCTCCGAGGGCTACCCAGGGGACCCAGTACTTC.

This clonotype was observed at least ten times. The chain links TRBV15 to TRBJ2-3; 8 nucleotides align to TRBD2. This CDR3 is built from 14 residues. V shed 2 bases and J 5 bases; nucleotides not matched to a gene: 3. Germline V gene sequence: CDR1 LNHNV, CDR2 YYDKDF (reference sequence). CDR3 nucleotides: TGTGCCACCAGCAGACCAACTAGCGGAGATACGCAGTATTTT. It codes for CATSRPTSGDTQYF.

Many counts were recorded for this clonotype. The chain is built from TRBV27 and TRBJ1-1; a weak D match, TRBD1 (5 bases). This CDR3 has 13 residues. The germline gives CDR1 MNHEY, CDR2 SMNVEV (reference sequence). The germline V and J ends were trimmed by 6 bases and 2 bases, with 10 bases remaining between them. The CDR3 region is CASRPDRNTEAFF. CDR3 nucleotides: TGTGCCAGCAGACCTGACAGAAACACTGAAGCTTTCTTT.

This clonotype was found many times. This rearrangement joins TRBV7-9 to TRBJ2-4; D call uncertain. The CDR3 is 15 residues long. V shed 3 bases and J shed 0 bases, with 9 bases lying between them. Germline V CDR1 and CDR2: SEHNR, FQNEAQ (reference sequence). The CDR3 here is CASSFGGLAKNIQYF. Written as DNA, the CDR3 is TGTGCCAGCAGCTTCGGCGGCTTAGCCAAAAACATTCAGTACTTC.

This clonotype has a count of ten or more. The gene calls are TRBV12-3 or TRBV12-4 and TRBJ2-7; D is perhaps TRBD1 (6 bases). V shed 4 bases and J shed 5 bases, with 18 bases lying between them. The length of the CDR3 is 15 residues. The CDR3 bases are TGTGCCAGCAGTTGGTTCACAGGGCCCCGTCACGAGCAGTACTTC. It yields the protein CASSWFTGPRHEQYF.

In the case of this clonotype: Given a much more abundant clone one base away, this may be a read error. The chain joins TRBV7-8 to TRBJ2-2; D is uncertain. The germline V gene encodes CDR1 SGHVS and CDR2 FQNEAQ. The CDR3 runs to 16 residues. The germline V and J ends were trimmed by 8 bases and 0 bases, with 16 bases remaining between them. CDR3 DNA: TGTGCCAGCGGCGGACGACGACACCCGAACACCGGGGAGCTGTTTTTT. Translation: CASGGRRHPNTGELFF.

The chain joins TRBV6-5 to TRBJ1-2, with D hard to call. From germline, CDR1 is MNHEY and CDR2 SVGAGI. V lost 2 bases, J lost 4 bases, and 11 bases lay in between. The CDR3 is made up of 14 amino acids. The CDR3 spells CASSYEVGPYGYTF. DNA of the CDR3: TGTGCCAGCAGTTACGAAGTGGGCCCCTATGGCTACACCTTC.

The sample holds a few counts of this clonotype. The chain links TRBV6-5 to TRBJ1-1; D is ambiguous. Germline V gene sequence: CDR1 MNHEY, CDR2 SVGAGI. The CDR3 is 14 amino acids. Trimming took 0 bases from V and 1 from J, leaving 6 bases between them. CDR3 coding DNA: TGTGCCAGCAGTTACTCGGGGAAGAACACTGAAGCTTTCTTT. Amino acid sequence: CASSYSGKNTEAFF.

This rearrangement joins TRBV20-1 to TRBJ1-2; D unresolved. CDR3 length: 13 amino acids. Germline V gene data show CDR1 as DFQATT and CDR2 as SNEGSKA (reference sequence). Between the trimmed V and J ends, which lost 5 bases and 4 bases, there was a span of 14 bases. CDR3 sequence reads: CSAYQDVSYGYTF. CDR3 DNA: TGCAGTGCTTACCAGGACGTCTCCTATGGCTACACCTTC.

At least ten counts were recorded for this clonotype. The chain carries TRBV7-2 and TRBJ2-7; TRBD2 matches 11 bases. Trimming cost V 5 bases and J 2 bases; bases outside gene matches: 2. This CDR3 contains 14 residues. CDR1 and CDR2 (germline): SGHTA, FQGNSA. The CDR3 sequence is CASSRLAGTYEQYF. DNA of the CDR3: TGTGCCAGCAGCCGACTAGCGGGAACCTACGAGCAGTACTTC.

This clonotype was counted only a few times. This chain joins TRBV7-9 and TRBJ1-4; TRBD1 agrees at 8 bases. Per germline, CDR1 SEHNR and CDR2 FQNEAQ (reference sequence). The CDR3 consists of 16 residues. V was pared by 0 bases and J by 7 bases, with 7 bases of the junction left unmatched. The CDR3, as DNA: TGTGCCAGCAGCTTAGCCACGGACAGGGCCGTTGAAAAACTGTTTTTT. Its translation: CASSLATDRAVEKLFF.

Many counts were recorded for this clonotype. This chain connects TRBV6-1 to TRBJ1-5; D remains ambiguous. The CDR3 is made up of 12 amino acids. Trimming left V 7 bases short and J 6 bases short, with 10 bases between. Germline lookup yields CDR1 MNHNS and CDR2 SASEGT. CDR3 residues: CASNRWGQPQHF. As DNA, the CDR3 is TGTGCCAGCAACCGCTGGGGTCAGCCCCAGCATTTT.

This chain connects TRBV14 to TRBJ2-7; 7 nucleotides line up with TRBD1. Germline V gene lookup returns CDR1 SGHDN and CDR2 FVKESK. The CDR3 loop spans 14 amino acids. Germline trimming cut 4 bases from V and 7 bases from J; bases unmatched to any gene: 10. This CDR3 is CASSRPGGDREQYF. CDR3 nucleotides: TGTGCCAGCAGCCGGCCAGGGGGAGACCGGGAGCAGTACTTC.

CDR3 DNA sequence: TGTGCCAGCAGCGTGGGCCAGGAGGGCCCTCATGAGCAGTTCTTC. Its protein is CASSVGQEGPHEQFF. The chain employs TRBV9 and TRBJ2-1; possible D gene TRBD2, 6 bases. V was shortened by 2 bases and J by 8 bases, with 17 bases between the two germline ends. Germline V gene lookup returns CDR1 SGDLS and CDR2 YYNGEE. There are 15 residues in the CDR3.

This chain joins TRBV19 and TRBJ1-1; a weak D match, TRBD1 (6 bases). V was cut by 0 bases and J by 5 bases, with 13 bases left in between. The CDR3 spans 15 residues. From germline, CDR1 is LNHDA and CDR2 SQIVND (reference sequence). The CDR3 nucleotides read TGTGCCAGTAGTATAGATCCGGGGGCGAGGACTGAAGCTTTCTTT. It specifies CASSIDPGARTEAFF.

This chain uses TRBV28 with TRBJ1-6, with D maybe TRBD1 (6 bases). V dropped 5 bases and J dropped 9 bases, with 14 bases sitting between them. Per the germline V gene, CDR1 is MDHEN and CDR2 is SYDVKM. This CDR3 is built from 14 residues. The CDR3 sequence: CASSPTGWGSPLHF. For the CDR3, the DNA is TGTGCCAGCAGTCCTACAGGGTGGGGTTCACCCCTCCACTTT.

In this sample, this clonotype turned up a few times. V and J are TRBV18 and TRBJ2-3; TRBD2 matches at 12 bases. The V and J ends lost 2 bases and 3 bases, in that order; junction bases with no gene match: 9. The CDR3 length is 18 residues. In germline, CDR1 is KGHSH, CDR2 LQKENI. CDR3 sequence: CASSPGLAGHVGTDTQYF. CDR3 coding DNA: TGTGCCAGCTCACCAGGACTAGCGGGACACGTGGGGACAGATACGCAGTATTTT.

This clonotype showed up just a few times. The chain has TRBV9 and TRBJ1-2, with a tentative D call TRBD1 (6 bases). CDR3 length equals 13 residues. Per the germline V gene, CDR1 is SGDLS and CDR2 is YYNGEE. V was trimmed by 0 bases and J by 3 bases, leaving 6 bases between them. CDR3 protein: CASSVAGDYGYTF. In DNA form, the CDR3 reads TGTGCCAGCAGCGTAGCAGGGGACTATGGCTACACCTTC.

This clonotype is a singleton in its sample. Given a much more abundant clone one base away, this may be a read error. The chain couples TRBV7-6 to TRBJ2-7; tentatively, D is TRBD1 (6 bases). Germline CDR1 and CDR2: SGHVS and FNYEAQ. The CDR3 consists of 13 residues. Trimming cost V 5 bases and J 3 bases, with 11 bases left between them. The CDR3 here is CASSRDIHYEQYF. The CDR3 coding sequence is TGTGCCAGCAGCCGGGACATCCACTACGAGCAGTACTTC.

This clonotype was seen a few times. The chain combines TRBV6-1 with TRBJ2-3, with 7 nucleotides matching TRBD1. The CDR3 runs 16 residues. Germline CDR1 reads MNHNS; CDR2 reads SASEGT. Losses at the gene ends were 5 bases for V and 0 bases for J; bases not matched to a gene: 8. CDR3 loop: CASSRNRGPSTDTQYF. Here the CDR3 DNA reads TGTGCCAGCAGTCGAAACAGGGGCCCTAGCACAGATACGCAGTATTTT.

CDR3 protein: CASSQDGLAAIYEQYF. CDR3 in DNA: TGTGCCAGCAGCCAAGATGGACTAGCGGCGATTTACGAGCAGTACTTC. The rearrangement uses TRBV14 and TRBJ2-7; TRBD2 matches 10 bases. CDR3 length equals 16 residues. V was pared by 0 bases and J by 4 bases, with 6 bases of the junction left unmatched. The V gene's germline CDR1 is SGHDN and CDR2 FVKESK.

In its sample, this clonotype was seen many times. The V gene is TRBV12-3 or TRBV12-4, the J gene TRBJ2-7; 10 bases line up with TRBD2. The CDR3 totals 13 residues. V was pared by 8 bases and J by 7 bases, with 8 bases of the junction left unmatched. The CDR3 nucleotides read TGTGCCAGCGGGGGGGGACTAGCGCAAGAGCAGTACTTC. This translates into CASGGGLAQEQYF.

Many counts were recorded for this clonotype. This sequence joins TRBV6-4 and TRBJ2-3; 10 bases are a match to TRBD1. J gave up 4 bases and V 2 bases, and 0 bases lay outside the gene matches. The CDR3 covers 14 residues. The V gene's germline CDR1 is MRHNA and CDR2 SNTAGT. This chain's CDR3 is CASSDGQGADTQYF. In nucleotides, the CDR3 is TGTGCCAGCAGTGACGGACAGGGGGCAGATACGCAGTATTTT.

In its sample, this clonotype was seen many times. The chain joins TRBV7-2 to TRBJ2-7; TRBD2 might be the D (7 bases). Germline V gene lookup returns CDR1 SGHTA and CDR2 FQGNSA. The CDR3 is made up of 15 amino acids. The ends were cut back, 6 bases at V and 2 bases at J, with 17 bases in the middle. CDR3 DNA sequence: TGTGCCAGCAGGGGGGGGGCAGGCTCTACCTACGAGCAGTACTTC. As protein: CASRGGAGSTYEQYF.

This clonotype has at least ten counts. This CDR3 reads CASTYLGGNTEAFF. For the CDR3, the DNA is TGTGCCAGCACCTACCTTGGGGGCAACACTGAAGCTTTCTTT. This chain connects TRBV6-2 or TRBV6-3 to TRBJ1-1, with D perhaps matching TRBD1 (6 bases). Between the trimmed V and J ends, which lost 7 bases and 2 bases, there was a span of 14 bases. Germline V gene sequence: CDR1 MNHEY, CDR2 SVGEGT. The CDR3 has 14 residues.

The V call is TRBV7-9, the J call TRBJ1-1; no clear D gene. The V gene lost 5 bases and the J gene lost 4 bases, with 11 bases spanning the gap. This CDR3 has 13 amino acids. CDR1 SEHNR and CDR2 FQNEAQ come from the germline V gene (reference sequence). This CDR3 is CASSRSGGTEAFF. The DNA for the CDR3 is TGTGCCAGCAGCCGCTCGGGCGGCACTGAAGCTTTCTTT.

This clonotype was observed many times. The DNA for the CDR3 is TGTGCCAGCAGTTCGCCGGGACAGGGTTTGGTCTTCAGGTTCTTC. Its translation is CASSSPGQGLVFRFF. The chain links TRBV28 to TRBJ2-1; 9 bases map to TRBD1. Germline V gene sequence: CDR1 MDHEN, CDR2 SYDVKM. CDR3 length: 15 residues. J lost 15 bases, V lost 4 bases, and 16 bases had no gene match.

This clonotype was observed a few times. Given a much more abundant clone one base away, this may be a read error. V usage is TRBV2 and J usage is TRBJ2-5, with D possibly matching TRBD2 (5 bases). The V gene's germline CDR1 is SNHLY and CDR2 FYNNEI. This CDR3 region has 14 residues. Deletions cut 5 bases from V and 4 bases from J, with 14 bases between. The CDR3 spells CASSTRGNGETQYF. CDR3 DNA sequence: TGTGCCAGCAGTACGAGAGGGAACGGAGAGACCCAGTACTTC.